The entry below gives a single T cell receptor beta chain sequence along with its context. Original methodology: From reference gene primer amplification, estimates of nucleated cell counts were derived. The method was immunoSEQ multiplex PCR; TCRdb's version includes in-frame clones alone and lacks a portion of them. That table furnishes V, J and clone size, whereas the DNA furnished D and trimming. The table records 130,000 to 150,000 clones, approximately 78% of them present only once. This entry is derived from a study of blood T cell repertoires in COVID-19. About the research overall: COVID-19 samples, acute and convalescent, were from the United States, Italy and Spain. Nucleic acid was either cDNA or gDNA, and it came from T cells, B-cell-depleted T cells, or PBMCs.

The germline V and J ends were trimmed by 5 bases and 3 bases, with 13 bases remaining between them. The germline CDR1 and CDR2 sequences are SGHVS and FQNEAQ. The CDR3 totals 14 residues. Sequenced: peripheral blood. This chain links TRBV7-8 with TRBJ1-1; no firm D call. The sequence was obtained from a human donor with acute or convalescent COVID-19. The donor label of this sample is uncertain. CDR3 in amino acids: CASSPKMADTEAFF. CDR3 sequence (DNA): TGTGCCAGCAGCCCAAAGATGGCCGACACTGAAGCTTTCTTT.